Sequencing of this TCR beta chain was carried out in a study of T cell responses to AZD1222 COVID-19 vaccine. The CDR3 consists of 12 residues. Germline lookup yields CDR1 KGHDR and CDR2 SFDVKD. V lost 4 bases and J lost 5, with 5 bases in between. The data were produced by immunoSEQ multiplex PCR, yet TCRdb's version contains in-frame clones alone and is incomplete. This sample has roughly 180,000 clones, with around 88% found just once. The starting material was peripheral blood, obtained on day 0 of AZD1222 vaccination. This receptor was taken from an adult in good health. V gene TRBV24-1 combines with J gene TRBJ1-5, with D unclear. The CDR3 sequence is CATSDYDQPQHF. The CDR3 region has the DNA TGTGCCACCAGTGACTACGATCAGCCCCAGCATTTT.